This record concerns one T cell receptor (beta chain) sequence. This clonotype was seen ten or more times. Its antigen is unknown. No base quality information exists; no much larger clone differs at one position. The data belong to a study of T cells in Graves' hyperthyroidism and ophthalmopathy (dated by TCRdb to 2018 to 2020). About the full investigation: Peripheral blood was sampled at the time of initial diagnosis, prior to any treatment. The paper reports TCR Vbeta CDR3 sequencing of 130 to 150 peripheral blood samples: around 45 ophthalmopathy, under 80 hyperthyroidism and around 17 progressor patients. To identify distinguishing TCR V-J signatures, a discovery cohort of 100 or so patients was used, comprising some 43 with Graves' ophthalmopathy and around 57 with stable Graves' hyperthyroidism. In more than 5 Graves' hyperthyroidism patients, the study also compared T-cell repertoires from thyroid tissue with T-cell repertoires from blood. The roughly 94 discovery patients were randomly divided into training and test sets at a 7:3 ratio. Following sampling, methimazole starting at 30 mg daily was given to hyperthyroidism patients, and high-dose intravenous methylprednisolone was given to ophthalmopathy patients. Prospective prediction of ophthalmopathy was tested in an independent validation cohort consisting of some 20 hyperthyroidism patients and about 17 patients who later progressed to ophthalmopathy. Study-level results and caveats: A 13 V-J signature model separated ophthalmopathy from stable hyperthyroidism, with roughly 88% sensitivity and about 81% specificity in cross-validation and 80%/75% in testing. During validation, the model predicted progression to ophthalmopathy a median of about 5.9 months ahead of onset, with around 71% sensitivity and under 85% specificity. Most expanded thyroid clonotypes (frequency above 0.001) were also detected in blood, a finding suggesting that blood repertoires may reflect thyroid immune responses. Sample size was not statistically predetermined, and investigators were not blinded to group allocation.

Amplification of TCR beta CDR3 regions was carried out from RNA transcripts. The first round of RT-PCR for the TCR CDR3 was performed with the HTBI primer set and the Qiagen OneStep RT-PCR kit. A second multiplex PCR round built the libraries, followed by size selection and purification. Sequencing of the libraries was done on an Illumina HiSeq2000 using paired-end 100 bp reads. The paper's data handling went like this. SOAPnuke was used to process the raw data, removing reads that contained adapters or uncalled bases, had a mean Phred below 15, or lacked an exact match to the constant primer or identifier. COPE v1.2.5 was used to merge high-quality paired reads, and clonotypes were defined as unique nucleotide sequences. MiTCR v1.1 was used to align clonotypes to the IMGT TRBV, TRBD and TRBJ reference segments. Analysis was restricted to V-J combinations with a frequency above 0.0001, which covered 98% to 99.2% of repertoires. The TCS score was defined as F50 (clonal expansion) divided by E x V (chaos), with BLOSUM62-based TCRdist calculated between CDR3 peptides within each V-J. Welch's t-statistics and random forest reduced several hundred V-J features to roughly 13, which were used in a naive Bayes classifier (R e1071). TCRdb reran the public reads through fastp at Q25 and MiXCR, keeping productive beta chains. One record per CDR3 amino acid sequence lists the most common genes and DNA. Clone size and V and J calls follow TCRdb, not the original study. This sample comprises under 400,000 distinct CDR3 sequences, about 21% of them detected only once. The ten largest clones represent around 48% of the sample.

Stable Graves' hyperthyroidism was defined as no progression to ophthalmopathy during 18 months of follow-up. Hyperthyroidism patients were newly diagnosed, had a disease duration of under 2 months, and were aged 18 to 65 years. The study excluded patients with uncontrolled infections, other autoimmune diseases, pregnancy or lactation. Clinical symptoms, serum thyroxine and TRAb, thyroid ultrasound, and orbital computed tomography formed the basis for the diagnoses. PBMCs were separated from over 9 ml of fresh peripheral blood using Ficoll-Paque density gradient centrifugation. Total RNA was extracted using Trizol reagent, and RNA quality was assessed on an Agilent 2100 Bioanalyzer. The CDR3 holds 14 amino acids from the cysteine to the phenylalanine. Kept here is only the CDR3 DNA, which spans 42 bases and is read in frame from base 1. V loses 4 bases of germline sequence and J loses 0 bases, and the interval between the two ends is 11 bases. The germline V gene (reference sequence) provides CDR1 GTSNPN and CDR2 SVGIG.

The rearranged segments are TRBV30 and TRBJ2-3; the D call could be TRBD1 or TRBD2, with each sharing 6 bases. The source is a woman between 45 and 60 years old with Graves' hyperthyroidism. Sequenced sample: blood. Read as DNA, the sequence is TGTGCCTGGAAAAAGGGGGGAAGCACAGATACGCAGTATTTT. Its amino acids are CAWKKGGSTDTQYF. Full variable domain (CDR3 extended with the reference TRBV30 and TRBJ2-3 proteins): SQTIHQWPATLVQPVGSPLSLECTVEGTSNPNLYWYRQAAGRGLQLLFYSVGIGQISSEVPQNLSASRPQDRQFILSSKKLLLSDSGFYLCAWKKGGSTDTQYFGPGTRLTVL.